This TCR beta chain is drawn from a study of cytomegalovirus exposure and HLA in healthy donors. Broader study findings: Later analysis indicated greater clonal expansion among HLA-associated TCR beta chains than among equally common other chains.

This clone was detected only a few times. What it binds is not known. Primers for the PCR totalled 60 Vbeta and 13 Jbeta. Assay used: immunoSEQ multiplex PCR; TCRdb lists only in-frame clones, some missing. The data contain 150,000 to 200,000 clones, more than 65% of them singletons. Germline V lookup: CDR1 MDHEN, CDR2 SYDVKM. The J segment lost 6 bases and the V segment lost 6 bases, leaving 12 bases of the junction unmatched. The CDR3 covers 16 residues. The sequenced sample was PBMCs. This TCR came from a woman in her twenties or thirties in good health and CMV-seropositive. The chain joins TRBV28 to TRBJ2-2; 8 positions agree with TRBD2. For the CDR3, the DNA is TGTGCCAGCAGCTTGATAAAGGGACTAGTGTCCGGGGAGCTGTTTTTT. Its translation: CASSLIKGLVSGELFF.